This entry lists 9 T cell receptor beta chains sequenced from one sample in a study of radiotherapy plus CTLA-4 blockade in lung cancer. The method was immunoSEQ multiplex PCR; TCRdb's version includes in-frame clones alone and lacks a portion of them. The top ten clones hold about 20% of a sample with 15,000 to 20,000 clones, about 82% of them seen once. The material was peripheral blood, obtained from a patient treated with radiotherapy plus ipilimumab. Receptors originate from a human donor with non-small cell lung cancer whose response to radiotherapy plus ipilimumab could not be evaluated.

The V call is TRBV10-3, the J call TRBJ1-5; tentatively, D is TRBD1 (6 bases). V was shortened by 6 bases and J by 1 base, with 10 bases between the two germline ends. CDR3 length equals 14 residues. Germline CDR1 reads ENHRY; CDR2 reads SYGVKD. Written as DNA, the CDR3 is TGTGCCATCAGCATAGACAGGAGCAATCAGCCCCAGCATTTT. Protein: CAISIDRSNQPQHF.

The genes are TRBV7-9 and TRBJ2-2; no firm D call. The CDR3 covers 15 residues. Germline CDR1 is SEHNR and CDR2 is FQNEAQ (reference sequence). The germline V and J ends were trimmed by 1 base and 2 bases, with 8 bases remaining between them. In nucleotides, the CDR3 is TGTGCCAGCAGCTTAGGCGAATCTAACACCGGGGAGCTGTTTTTT. Protein product: CASSLGESNTGELFF.

This rearrangement joins TRBV7-9 to TRBJ2-3; 10 nucleotides match TRBD2. CDR3 length: 17 residues. Germline V CDR1 and CDR2: SEHNR, FQNEAQ (reference sequence). Trimming removed 1 base from V and 0 bases from J; junction bases left unmatched: 4. As DNA, the CDR3 is TGTGCCAGCAGCTTAGGGACTAGCGGTCCTAGCACAGATACGCAGTATTTT. Its translation: CASSLGTSGPSTDTQYF.

This chain links TRBV28 with TRBJ2-4; 8 bases map to TRBD1. Per germline, CDR1 MDHEN and CDR2 SYDVKM. This CDR3 region has 15 residues. V lost 3 bases, J lost 11 bases, and 12 bases stayed unmatched. This chain's CDR3 is CASSLPTGGREFQYF. For the CDR3, the DNA is TGTGCCAGCAGTTTGCCCACAGGGGGTAGGGAGTTTCAGTACTTC.

Here the CDR3 reads CASSLGPEVTYEQYF. The CDR3 DNA sequence: TGTGCCAGCAGCTTAGGTCCGGAGGTTACCTACGAGCAGTACTTC. The rearrangement links TRBV7-3 to TRBJ2-7; weak D call: TRBD2 (5 bases). Germline-derived CDR1 and CDR2 are SGHTA and FQGTGA. The ends were cut back, 2 bases at V and 2 bases at J, with 13 bases in the middle. This CDR3 is 15 amino acids long. Looking up the rest from reference TRBV7-3 and TRBJ2-7 gives the full variable domain: GAGVSQTPSNKVTEKGKYVELRCDPISGHTALYWYRQSLGQGPEFLIYFQGTGAADDSGLPNDRFFAVRPEGSVSTLKIQRTERGDSAVYLCASSLGPEVTYEQYFGPGTRLTVT.

The rearrangement links TRBV5-1 to TRBJ2-7; no clear D gene. CDR1 is SGHRS and CDR2 is YFSETQ in the germline V gene. The CDR3 length is 16 residues. Trimming cost V 0 bases and J 1 base, with 14 bases left between them. CDR3 region: CASSLAPGIRSYEQYF. In DNA, the CDR3 is TGCGCCAGCAGCTTGGCACCCGGTATACGGTCCTACGAGCAGTACTTC. The full variable domain, with the rest looked up from reference TRBV5-1 and TRBJ2-7, is KAGVTQTPRYLIKTRGQQVTLSCSPISGHRSVSWYQQTPGQGLQFLFEYFSETQRNKGNFPGRFSGRQFSNSRSEMNVSTLELGDSALYLCASSLAPGIRSYEQYFGPGTRLTVT.

The rearrangement uses TRBV2 and TRBJ2-7; TRBD1 matches 10 bases. The J segment lost 4 bases and the V segment lost 10 bases, leaving 4 bases of the junction unmatched. Germline lookup yields CDR1 SNHLY and CDR2 FYNNEI. CDR3 length: 12 amino acids. The CDR3 here is CATGTGVYEQYF. The DNA of the CDR3 is TGTGCCACCGGGACAGGGGTATACGAGCAGTACTTC.

Only one count was recorded for this clone. The chain joins TRBV19 to TRBJ2-2; tentatively, D is TRBD1 (6 bases). The CDR3 spans 14 residues. Germline V CDR1 and CDR2: LNHDA, SQIVND (reference sequence). V was pared by 6 bases and J by 6 bases, with 14 bases between. CDR3 protein: CASRSTGISGELFF. The DNA of the CDR3 is TGTGCCAGTAGGAGTACAGGGATATCCGGGGAGCTGTTTTTT. Full variable domain (outside the CDR3, taken from reference TRBV19 and TRBJ2-2): DGGITQSPKYLFRKEGQNVTLSCEQNLNHDAMYWYRQDPGQGLRLIYYSQIVNDFQKGDIAEGYSVSREKKESFPLTVTSAQKNPTAFYLCASRSTGISGELFFGEGSRLTVL.

This chain links TRBV9 with TRBJ2-3, with 11 bases fitting TRBD2. V lost 0 bases, J lost 12 bases, and 6 bases stayed unmatched. Germline assignment: CDR1 SGDLS and CDR2 YYNGEE. The CDR3 runs to 14 residues. The CDR3 coding sequence is TGTGCCAGCAGCGTAGAAGTTAGCGGGAGGGTTCAGTATTTT. Protein: CASSVEVSGRVQYF.